This T cell receptor beta chain was identified during a study of blood T cell repertoires in COVID-19. The CDR3 consists of 15 residues. Per germline, CDR1 LGHNA and CDR2 YSLEER. V was shortened by 0 bases and J by 3 bases, with 11 bases between the two germline ends. Cohorts were assigned according to the clinical history that participants reported. Per the original methods: Amplification from reference gene primers served as the basis for estimated nucleated cell counts. Assay: immunoSEQ multiplex PCR; the TCRdb copy retains only in-frame clones and omits some. Clone size and the V and J calls come from that table; the DNA yielded D and trimming. The profile shows about 140,000 clones, almost 85% of them singletons.

This sequence originates from a man aged 40-49 years with acute COVID-19. This sequence joins TRBV4-3 and TRBJ1-2; the D gene is possibly TRBD1 (5 bases). The sample taken for sequencing was PBMCs or T cells enriched from blood (not recorded which). The CDR3 protein is CASSQDRQHDYGYTF. In DNA form, the CDR3 reads TGCGCCAGCAGCCAAGATAGACAGCACGACTATGGCTACACCTTC.